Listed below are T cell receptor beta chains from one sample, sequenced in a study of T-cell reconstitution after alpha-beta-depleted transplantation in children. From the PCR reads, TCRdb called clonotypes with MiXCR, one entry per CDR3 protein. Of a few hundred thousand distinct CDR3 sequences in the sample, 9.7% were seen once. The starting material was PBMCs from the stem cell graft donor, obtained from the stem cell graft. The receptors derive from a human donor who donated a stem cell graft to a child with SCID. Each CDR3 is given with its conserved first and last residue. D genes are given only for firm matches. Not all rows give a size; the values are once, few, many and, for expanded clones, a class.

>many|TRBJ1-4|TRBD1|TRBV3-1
TGTGCCAGCAGCTCATCGGACAGGGGTGAAAAACTGTTTTTT
CASSSSDRGEKLFF
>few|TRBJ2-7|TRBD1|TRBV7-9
TGTGCCAGCAGCTTGGGTGGGACAGAATTTTCCTACGAGCAGTACTTC
CASSLGGTEFSYEQYF
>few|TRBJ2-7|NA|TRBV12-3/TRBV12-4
TGTGCCAGCAGTCTTGGAGGGGTCGGCTCCTACGAGCAGTACTTC
CASSLGGVGSYEQYF
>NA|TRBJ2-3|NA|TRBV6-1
TGTGCCAGCCGCGAAGTTGGCAGGGTTGATACGCAGTATTTT
CASREVGRVDTQYF
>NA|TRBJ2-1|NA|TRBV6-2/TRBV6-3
TGTGCCAGCAGGGACCCCGGGAATGAGCAGTTCTTC
CASRDPGNEQFF
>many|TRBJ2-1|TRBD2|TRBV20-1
TGCAGTGCTAGAGCGGCTAGCGGGGGATACAATGAGCAGTTCTTC
CSARAASGGYNEQFF
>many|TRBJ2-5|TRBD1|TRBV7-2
TGTGCCAGCAGCTTAGTTGGACAGGGCCAAGAGACCCAGTACTTC
CASSLVGQGQETQYF
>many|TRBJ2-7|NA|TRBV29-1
TGCAGCGTTGCCGGACTGCCGAGCTCCTACGAGCAGTACTTC
CSVAGLPSSYEQYF
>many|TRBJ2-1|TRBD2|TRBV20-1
TGCAGTGTTCGACTAGCGGGGGGCCCCTACAATGAGCAGTTCTTC
CSVRLAGGPYNEQFF
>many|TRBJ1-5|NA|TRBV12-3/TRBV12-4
TGTGCCAGCAGTTTATTAGGGACTCAGCCCCAGCATTTT
CASSLLGTQPQHF
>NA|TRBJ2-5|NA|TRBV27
TGTGCCAGCAGTACCCGAGGGGCCGTCGAGACCCAGTACTTC
CASSTRGAVETQYF
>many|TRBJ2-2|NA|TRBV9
TGTGCCAGCAGCGAGGCAGGGGTCCCTAACACCGGGGAGCTGTTTTTT
CASSEAGVPNTGELFF
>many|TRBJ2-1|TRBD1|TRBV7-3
TGTGCCAGCAGCTTAATAGGACAGGGGAAAGGAGATGAGCAGTTCTTC
CASSLIGQGKGDEQFF
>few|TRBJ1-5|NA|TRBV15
TGTGCCACCAGCAGGGGGGACCGTAGGGGCAATCAGCCCCAGCATTTT
CATSRGDRRGNQPQHF
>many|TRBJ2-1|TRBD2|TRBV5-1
TGCGCCAGCAGCTTGGACCCAGCGGGGGGGAGTGGTGAGCAGTTCTTC
CASSLDPAGGSGEQFF
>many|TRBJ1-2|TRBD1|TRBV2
TGTGCCAGCACCAGCCCAGGGGGCAGCTATGGCTACACCTTC
CASTSPGGSYGYTF
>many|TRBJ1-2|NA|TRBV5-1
TGCGCCAGCAGCCCATCCGGGGCGGGGGATGGCTACACCTTC
CASSPSGAGDGYTF
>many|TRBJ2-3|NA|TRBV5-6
TGTGCCAGCAGCTTGGCCCGGGGAAGCACAGATACGCAGTATTTT
CASSLARGSTDTQYF
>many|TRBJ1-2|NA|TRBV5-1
TGCGCCAGCAGCTTGGCGGAGGGATCCAACTATGGCTACACCTTC
CASSLAEGSNYGYTF
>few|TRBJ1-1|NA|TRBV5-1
TGCGCCAGCAGCTCGCGGCAGGGAAAGAACACTGAAGCTTTCTTT
CASSSRQGKNTEAFF
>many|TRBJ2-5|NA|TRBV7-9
TGTGCCAGCAGCTTAGGAGGGGCGATCCAAGAGACCCAGTACTTC
CASSLGGAIQETQYF
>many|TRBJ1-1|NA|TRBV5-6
TGTGCCAGCAGCTTGCCTATGGGCAGGGGCGACACTGAAGCTTTCTTT
CASSLPMGRGDTEAFF
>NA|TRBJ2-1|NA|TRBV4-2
TGTGCCAGGGGCCCCGGGCTCCTGAGCTCCTACAATGAGCAGTTCTTC
CARGPGLLSSYNEQFF
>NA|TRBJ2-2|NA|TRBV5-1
TGCGCCAGCAGCTTGAACCAGGGCAAGCTGTTTTTT
CASSLNQGKLFF
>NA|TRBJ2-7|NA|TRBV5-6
TGTGCCAGCAGCTTGGTCGCGGGGTGGAACGAGCAGTACTTC
CASSLVAGWNEQYF
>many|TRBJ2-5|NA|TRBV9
TGTGCCAGCAGCGCCCCCTTGGAGGAAGAGACCCAGTACTTC
CASSAPLEEETQYF
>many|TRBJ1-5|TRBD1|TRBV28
TGTGCCAGCACCAGTACAGGGGAAAATCAGCCCCAGCATTTT
CASTSTGENQPQHF
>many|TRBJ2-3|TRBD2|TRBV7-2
TGTGCCAGCAGCTCGCCTAGCGGGGGAGTTTCAGATACGCAGTATTTT
CASSSPSGGVSDTQYF
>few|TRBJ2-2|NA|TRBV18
TGTGCCAGCTCACCACAAGTCAGCGGTGCGGCGGACACCGGGGAGCTGTTTTTT
CASSPQVSGAADTGELFF
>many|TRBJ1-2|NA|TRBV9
TGTGCCAGCAGCGTAGCAGGAGACAGTAACTATGGCTACACCTTC
CASSVAGDSNYGYTF
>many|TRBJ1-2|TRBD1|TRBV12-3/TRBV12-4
TGTGCCATTCGACAGGGGTCTCGACTCACCAATGGCTACACCTTC
CAIRQGSRLTNGYTF
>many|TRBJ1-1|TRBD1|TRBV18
TGTGCCAGCTCGCACGGACAGGCGGTTGAAGCTTTCTTT
CASSHGQAVEAFF
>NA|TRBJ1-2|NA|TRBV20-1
TGCGGTGTCGGGGCTAGAAGGTATGGCTACACCTTC
CGVGARRYGYTF
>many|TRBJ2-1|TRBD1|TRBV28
TGTGCCAGCAGGAGCGGGACAGGGTTTCTTCTTGAGCAGTTCTTC
CASRSGTGFLLEQFF
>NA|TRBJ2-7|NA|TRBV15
TGTGCCACCAGCAGAGTTTCCGACTCCTACGAGCAGTACTTC
CATSRVSDSYEQYF
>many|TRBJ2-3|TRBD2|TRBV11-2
TGTGCCAGCAGCTTGGGGCCGGGACTAGCGGGGGGGCCAGAAGATACGCAGTATTTT
CASSLGPGLAGGPEDTQYF
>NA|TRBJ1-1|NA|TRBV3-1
TGTGCCAGCAGCCGGCGGGACACTGAAGCTTTCTTT
CASSRRDTEAFF
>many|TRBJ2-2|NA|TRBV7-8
TGTGCCAGCAGCTTAGGGTGGGGGGCCATGAACACCGGGGAGCTGTTTTTT
CASSLGWGAMNTGELFF
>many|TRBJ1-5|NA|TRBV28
TGTGCCAGCAGCCTAGAAAGACAGCCCCAGCATTTT
CASSLERQPQHF
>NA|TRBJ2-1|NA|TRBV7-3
TGTGCCAGCAGCTTAGGGAGGCCAGGACTCAGTGAGCAGTTCTTC
CASSLGRPGLSEQFF
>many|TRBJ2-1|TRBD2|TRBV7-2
TGTGCCAGCAGCTTAGCGGCTAGCGGGGACTACAATGAGCAGTTCTTC
CASSLAASGDYNEQFF
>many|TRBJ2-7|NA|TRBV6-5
TGTGCCAGCAGTTACGAAGGGGCAGGATGGACCGGGGAGCAGTACTTC
CASSYEGAGWTGEQYF
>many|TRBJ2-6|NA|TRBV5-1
TGCGCCAGCAGCTTGGATTTTCGCGGCTCTGGGGCCAACGTCCTGACTTTC
CASSLDFRGSGANVLTF
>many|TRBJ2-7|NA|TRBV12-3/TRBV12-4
TGTGCCAGCAGTCCGAACTCGGGTGGAAATCTATACTTC
CASSPNSGGNLYF
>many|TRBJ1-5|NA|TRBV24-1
TGTGCCACCAGTGATCGGGACAGCAATCAGCCCCAGCATTTT
CATSDRDSNQPQHF
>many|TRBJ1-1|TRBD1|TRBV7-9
TGTGCCAGCAGCCCAGGGCCGGGACAGGGTTGGGCTTTCTTT
CASSPGPGQGWAFF
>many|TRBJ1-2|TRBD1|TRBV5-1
TGCGCCAGCAGCTCACAGGGGGATGATGGCTACACCTTC
CASSSQGDDGYTF
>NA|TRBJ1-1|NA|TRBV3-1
TGTGCCAGCAGCCAAGCAGGAGGGAACACTGAAGCTTTCTTT
CASSQAGGNTEAFF
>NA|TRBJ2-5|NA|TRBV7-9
TGTGCCAGCAGCTTACTCGGCGGGGAGTCCCAGTACTTC
CASSLLGGESQYF
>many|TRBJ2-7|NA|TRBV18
TGTGCCAGCTCACCACCCACTGGGGGGTACGAGCAGTACTTC
CASSPPTGGYEQYF
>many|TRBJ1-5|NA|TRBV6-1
TGTGCCAGCAGTCAGGGTCAGGGACAGCCCCAGCATTTT
CASSQGQGQPQHF
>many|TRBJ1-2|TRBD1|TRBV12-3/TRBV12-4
TGTGCCAGCAGACCCACCTGGGACAGGGATAACTATGGCTACACCTTC
CASRPTWDRDNYGYTF
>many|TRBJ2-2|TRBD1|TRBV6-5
TGTGCCAGCAGTTTCGACGGGACAGGAGGAACCGGGGAGCTGTTTTTT
CASSFDGTGGTGELFF
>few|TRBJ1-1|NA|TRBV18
TGTGCCAGCTCACCTGGACAGCTCCAGAACACTGAAGCTTTCTTT
CASSPGQLQNTEAFF
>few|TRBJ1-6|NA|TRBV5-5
TGTGCCAGCAGCTCCTCTATCTTGGGTCCTTCCAATTCACCCCTCCACTTT
CASSSSILGPSNSPLHF
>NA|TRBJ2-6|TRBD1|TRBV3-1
TGTGCCTGCAGCCAACAGGTAGGGACAGGACACTCTGGGGCCAACGTCCTGACTTTC
CACSQQVGTGHSGANVLTF
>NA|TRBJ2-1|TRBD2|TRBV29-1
TGCAGCGTTGAAGAGGCTCGAGCGGGGTCCTACAATGAGCAGTTCTTC
CSVEEARAGSYNEQFF
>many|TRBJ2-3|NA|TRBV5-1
TGCGCCAGCAGTCTAGTGGGAGAAGATGCGCAGTATTTT
CASSLVGEDAQYF
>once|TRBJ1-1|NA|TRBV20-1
TGCAGTGCTAGAGAAGGGTCAGGGTACACTGAAGCTTTCTTT
CSAREGSGYTEAFF